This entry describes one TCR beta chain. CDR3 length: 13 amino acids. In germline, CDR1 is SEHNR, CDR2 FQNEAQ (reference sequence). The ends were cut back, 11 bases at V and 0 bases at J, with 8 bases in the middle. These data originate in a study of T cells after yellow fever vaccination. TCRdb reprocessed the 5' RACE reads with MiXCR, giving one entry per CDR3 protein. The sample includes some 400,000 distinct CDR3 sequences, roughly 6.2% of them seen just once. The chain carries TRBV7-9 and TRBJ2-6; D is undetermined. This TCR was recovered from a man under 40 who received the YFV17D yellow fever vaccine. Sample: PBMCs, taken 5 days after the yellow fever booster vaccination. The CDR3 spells CASAVSGANVLTF. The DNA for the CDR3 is TGTGCCTCCGCGGTCTCTGGGGCCAACGTCCTGACTTTC. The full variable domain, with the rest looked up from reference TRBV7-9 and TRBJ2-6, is DTGVSQNPRHKITKRGQNVTFRCDPISEHNRLYWYRQTLGQGPEFLTYFQNEAQLEKSRLLSDRFSAERPKGSFSTLEIQRTEQGDSAMYLCASAVSGANVLTFGAGSRLTVL.